This T cell receptor (beta chain) came from a study of T-cell reconstitution after alpha-beta-depleted transplantation in children. CDR3 length: 12 residues. Trimming cost V 7 bases and J 1 base, with 8 bases left between them. Germline V lookup: CDR1 SGHRS, CDR2 YFSETQ. This clonotype was counted ten times or more. Its antigen is currently unknown. The authors prepared the TCRbeta library with unique molecular identifiers. TCRdb ran MiXCR on the PCR reads and lists one entry per CDR3 protein. The sample has about 260,000 distinct CDR3 sequences, 8.2% seen once. Study-wide points: Expanded graft clones, several hundred of them, were reportedly the source of alpha-beta T cells about two months after transplant. The authors attributed T-cell counts and diversity one year after transplant mostly to newly produced T cells. The study traced high day-60 TCRbeta diversity in some patients to surviving recipient T cells and thymic progenitors.

The chain combines TRBV5-1 with TRBJ1-1; D is unclear. Sequencing used PBMCs, mostly from graft donor cells, obtained 180 days after TCRalphabeta/CD19-depleted stem cell transplant. The source of this sequence is a male patient younger than 18 who had a stem cell transplant for acute lymphoblastic leukemia, so the T cells may come from the graft donor. The CDR3 bases are TGCGCCAGCTCCTGGGGGAACACTGAAGCTTTCTTT. It encodes CASSWGNTEAFF. Variable domain in full (rest from reference TRBV5-1 and TRBJ1-1): KAGVTQTPRYLIKTRGQQVTLSCSPISGHRSVSWYQQTPGQGLQFLFEYFSETQRNKGNFPGRFSGRQFSNSRSEMNVSTLELGDSALYLCASSWGNTEAFFGQGTRLTVV.